The clone carrying this T cell receptor (beta chain) was seen a few times. No antigen is known for it. This entry is derived from a study of early T cells in non-severe SARS-CoV-2 infection. At the level of the study: Bulk RNA taken from unsorted whole blood was sequenced, leaving chains unpaired. Broader study findings: VDJdb matching skewed toward anti-spike CD8 responses, missing private and CD4 specificities.

TCRdb processed the 5' RACE reads anew with MiXCR; each CDR3 protein has one entry. The sample gives some 48,000 distinct CDR3 sequences, about 9.8% of which show up once; about 8.6% is in the top ten. This CDR3 is built from 15 residues. With V trimmed by 4 bases and J by 2 bases, 6 bases remained unmatched. Germline V gene data show CDR1 as SGHDN and CDR2 as FVKESK. This TCR was sampled from an adult who was a healthcare worker with PCR-confirmed SARS-CoV-2 infection or an uninfected control (not recorded which). V gene TRBV14 combines with J gene TRBJ2-7; 9 bases map to TRBD1. Specimen: whole blood. This CDR3 is CASSPWTGVTYEQYF. CDR3 in DNA: TGTGCCAGCAGCCCCTGGACAGGGGTCACCTACGAGCAGTACTTC.